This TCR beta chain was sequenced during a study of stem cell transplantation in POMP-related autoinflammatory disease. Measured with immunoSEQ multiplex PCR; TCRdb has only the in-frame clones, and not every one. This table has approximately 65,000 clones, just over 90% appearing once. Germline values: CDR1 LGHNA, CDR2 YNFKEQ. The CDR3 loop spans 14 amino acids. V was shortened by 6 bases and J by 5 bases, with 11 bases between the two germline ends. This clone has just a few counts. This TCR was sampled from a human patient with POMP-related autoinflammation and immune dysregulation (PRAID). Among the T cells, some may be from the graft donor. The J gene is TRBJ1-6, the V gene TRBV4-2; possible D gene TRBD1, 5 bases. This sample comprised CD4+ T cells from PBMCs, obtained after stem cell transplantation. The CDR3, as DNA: TGTGCCAGCAGGGGGACTGCTAATAATTCACCCCTCCACTTT. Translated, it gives CASRGTANNSPLHF.